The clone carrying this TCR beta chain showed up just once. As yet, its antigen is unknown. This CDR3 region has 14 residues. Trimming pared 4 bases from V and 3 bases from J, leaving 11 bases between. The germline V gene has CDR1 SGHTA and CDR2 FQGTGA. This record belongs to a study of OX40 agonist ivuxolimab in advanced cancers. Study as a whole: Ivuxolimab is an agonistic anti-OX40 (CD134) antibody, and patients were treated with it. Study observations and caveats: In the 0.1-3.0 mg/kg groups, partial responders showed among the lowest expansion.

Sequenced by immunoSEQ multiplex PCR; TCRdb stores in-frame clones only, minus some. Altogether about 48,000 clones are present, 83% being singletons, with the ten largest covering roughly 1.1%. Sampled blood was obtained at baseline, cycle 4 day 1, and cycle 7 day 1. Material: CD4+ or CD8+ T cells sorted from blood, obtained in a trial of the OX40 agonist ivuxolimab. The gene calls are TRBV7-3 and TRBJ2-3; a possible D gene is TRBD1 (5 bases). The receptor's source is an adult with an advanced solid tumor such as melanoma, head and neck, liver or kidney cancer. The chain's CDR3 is CASSYHPGTDTQYF. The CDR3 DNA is TGTGCCAGCAGCTACCACCCAGGGACAGATACGCAGTATTTT.